This TCR beta chain stems from a study of memory CD4+ T cells and cytomegalovirus serostatus. Overall study results and limits: Of approximately 150 reported CMV TCRbeta sequences, around 63 were found in memory CD4+ repertoires.

Single viable CD3+CD4+CD8-CD45RO+ cells were sorted as the memory CD4+ T cells. Serum IgG to CMV pp150, pp28, p38 and p52 defined serostatus. Total CD4+ T cells were enriched by CD4 positive selection. V trimming: 5 bases; J trimming: 7 bases; junction bases outside the gene matches: 7. Germline V CDR1 and CDR2: LNHDA, SQIVND (reference sequence). The CDR3 length is 13 residues. About this clone itself: Its antigen is currently unknown.

Only in-frame clones appear in the TCRdb table, and some are missing; sequencing was by immunoSEQ multiplex PCR. The sample has nearly 60,000 clones; approximately 78% are singletons. This chain links TRBV19 with TRBJ2-7; 8 bases map to TRBD1. The receptor was derived from an adult in good health and CMV-seronegative. Sequenced material: memory CD4+ T cells from blood. Written as DNA, the CDR3 is TGTGCCAGTAGTCTTGACAGGGGAGGTGAGCAGTACTTC. The encoded protein is CASSLDRGGEQYF. Drawing the rest from reference TRBV19 and TRBJ2-7, the complete variable domain is DGGITQSPKYLFRKEGQNVTLSCEQNLNHDAMYWYRQDPGQGLRLIYYSQIVNDFQKGDIAEGYSVSREKKESFPLTVTSAQKNPTAFYLCASSLDRGGEQYFGPGTRLTVT.